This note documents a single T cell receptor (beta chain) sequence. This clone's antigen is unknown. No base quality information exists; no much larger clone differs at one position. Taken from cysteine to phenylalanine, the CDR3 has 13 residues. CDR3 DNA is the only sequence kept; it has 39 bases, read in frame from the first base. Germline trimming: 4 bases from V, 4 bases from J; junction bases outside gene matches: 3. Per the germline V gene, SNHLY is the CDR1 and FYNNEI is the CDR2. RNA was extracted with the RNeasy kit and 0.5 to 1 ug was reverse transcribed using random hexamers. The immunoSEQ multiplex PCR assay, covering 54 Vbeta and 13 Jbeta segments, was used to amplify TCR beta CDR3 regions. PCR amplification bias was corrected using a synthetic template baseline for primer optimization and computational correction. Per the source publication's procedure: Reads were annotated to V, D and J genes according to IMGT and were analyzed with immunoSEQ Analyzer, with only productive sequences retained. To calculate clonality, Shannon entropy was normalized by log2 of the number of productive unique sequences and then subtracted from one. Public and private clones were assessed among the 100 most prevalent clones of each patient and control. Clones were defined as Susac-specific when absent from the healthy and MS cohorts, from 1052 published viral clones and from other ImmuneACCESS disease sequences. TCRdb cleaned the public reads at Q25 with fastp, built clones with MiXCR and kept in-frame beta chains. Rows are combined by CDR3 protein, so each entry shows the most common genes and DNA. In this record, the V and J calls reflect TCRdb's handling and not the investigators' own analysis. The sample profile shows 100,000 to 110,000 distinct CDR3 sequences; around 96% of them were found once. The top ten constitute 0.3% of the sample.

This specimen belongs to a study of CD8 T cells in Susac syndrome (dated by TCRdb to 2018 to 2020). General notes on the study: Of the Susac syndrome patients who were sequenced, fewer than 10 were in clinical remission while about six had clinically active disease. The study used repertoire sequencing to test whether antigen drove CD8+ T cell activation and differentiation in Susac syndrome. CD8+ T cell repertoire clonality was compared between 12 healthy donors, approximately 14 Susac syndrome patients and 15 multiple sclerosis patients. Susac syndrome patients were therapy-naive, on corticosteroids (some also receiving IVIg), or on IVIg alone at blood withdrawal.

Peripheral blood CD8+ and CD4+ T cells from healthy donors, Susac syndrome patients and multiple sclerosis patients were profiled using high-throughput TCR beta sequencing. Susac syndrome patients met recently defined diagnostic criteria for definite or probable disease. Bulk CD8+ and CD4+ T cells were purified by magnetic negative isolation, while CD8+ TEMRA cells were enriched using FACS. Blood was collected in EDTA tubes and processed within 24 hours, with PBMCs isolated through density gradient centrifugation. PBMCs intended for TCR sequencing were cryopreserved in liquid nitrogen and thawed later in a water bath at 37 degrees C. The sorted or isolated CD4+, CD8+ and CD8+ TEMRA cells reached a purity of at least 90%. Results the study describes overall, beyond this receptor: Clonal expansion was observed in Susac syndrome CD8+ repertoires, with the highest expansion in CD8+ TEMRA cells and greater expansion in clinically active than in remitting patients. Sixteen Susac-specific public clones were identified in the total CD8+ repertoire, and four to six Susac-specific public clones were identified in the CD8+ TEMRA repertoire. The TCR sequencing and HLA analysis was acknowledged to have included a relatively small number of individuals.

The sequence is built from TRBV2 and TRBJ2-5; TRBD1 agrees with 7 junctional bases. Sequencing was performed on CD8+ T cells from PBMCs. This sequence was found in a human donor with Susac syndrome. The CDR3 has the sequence CASSAHRGETQYF. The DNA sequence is TGTGCCAGCAGTGCCCACAGGGGAGAGACCCAGTACTTC.